This TCR beta chain was identified in a study of molecular identifiers for immune sequencing clone quantification. In TCRdb, the PCR reads were re-called with MiXCR into one record per CDR3 protein. The sample includes about 510,000 distinct CDR3 sequences, around a fifth of them seen just once. Study conclusions and caveats: Clones above 20 RNA copies contained over 99% of effector molecules and under 1% of naive molecules.

The CDR3 has 11 residues. V shed 6 bases and J shed 7 bases, with 8 bases lying between them. Germline CDR1 and CDR2: SGHNT and YENEEA. As CD8+CD4-CCR7+CD45RA+ cells, naive CD8 T cells were sorted. This clonotype was counted a few times. Its antigen remains unknown. The V gene is TRBV11-3, the J gene TRBJ2-3; tentative D call: TRBD2 (5 bases). The sequencing input was naive CD8+ T cells from blood, with Jurkat cell RNA spiked in. Subset indicated: FACS-sorted CD8+CD4-CCR7+CD45RA+ naive T cells. This sequence was found in a human donor in good health. Some libraries in this study had Jurkat cell RNA spiked in. The CDR3 reads CASSHGNTQYF. The CDR3 DNA sequence: TGTGCCAGCAGTCACGGGAATACGCAGTATTTT.